The rows below give T cell receptor beta chains drawn from one sample of a study of human T cells and chemical hapten exposure. TCRdb re-called the RACE reads with MiXCR, one entry per CDR3 protein. The sample shows 75,000 to 90,000 distinct CDR3 sequences, roughly 7.6% of them seen only once. The specimen comprised whole blood, sampled in connection with sensitization to the hapten diphenylcyclopropenone (DPC). The source is a young woman with alopecia areata. Some clones in this sample may be carry-over from other donors' samples. CDR3s include the opening cysteine and the closing phenylalanine or tryptophan. The D gene is left open where the match is weak. Size is stated for part of the rows, as once, few or many counts, or as a class when the clone is expanded.

abundance: few; d_gene: .; j_gene: TRBJ2-7; v_gene: TRBV20-1; CDR3nt: TGCAGTGCTCCCTCGGGTTACTCCGACGAGCAGTACTTC; CDR3aa: CSAPSGYSDEQYF
abundance: few; d_gene: TRBD2; j_gene: TRBJ2-1; v_gene: TRBV6-2/TRBV6-3; CDR3nt: TGTGCCAGCAGGAAAGCGGGGGGATCCAATGAGCAGTTCTTC; CDR3aa: CASRKAGGSNEQFF
abundance: .; d_gene: .; j_gene: TRBJ1-1; v_gene: TRBV27; CDR3nt: TGTGCCAGCAGTTTAGAGAGAAGCACTGAAGCTTTCTTT; CDR3aa: CASSLERSTEAFF
abundance: few; d_gene: .; j_gene: TRBJ1-6; v_gene: TRBV18; CDR3nt: TGTGCCAGCTCACCAGTGGAAGCCTATAATTCACCCCTCCACTTT; CDR3aa: CASSPVEAYNSPLHF
abundance: few; d_gene: .; j_gene: TRBJ1-6; v_gene: TRBV6-6; CDR3nt: TGTGCCAGCCAGTGGGTCCTTAATTCACCCCTCCACTTT; CDR3aa: CASQWVLNSPLHF
abundance: many; d_gene: .; j_gene: TRBJ2-5; v_gene: TRBV2; CDR3nt: TGTGCCAGCAGTGAAAATATTAGGCTGGGTGAGACCCAGTACTTC; CDR3aa: CASSENIRLGETQYF
abundance: .; d_gene: .; j_gene: TRBJ1-2; v_gene: TRBV2; CDR3nt: TGTGCCAGCAGTGGGTCGTGGGGGGGTAGCAACTATGGCTACACCTTC; CDR3aa: CASSGSWGGSNYGYTF
abundance: many; d_gene: .; j_gene: TRBJ1-5; v_gene: TRBV3-1; CDR3nt: TGTGCCAGCAGTGGAACAGGGTTGGGCAATCAGCCCCAGCATTTT; CDR3aa: CASSGTGLGNQPQHF
abundance: many; d_gene: .; j_gene: TRBJ1-4; v_gene: TRBV2; CDR3nt: TGTGCCAGCAATGGGTTTAATGAAAAACTGTTTTTT; CDR3aa: CASNGFNEKLFF
abundance: many; d_gene: .; j_gene: TRBJ2-3; v_gene: TRBV29-1; CDR3nt: TGCAGCGTTGGACGGTGGGAGAAAGATACGCAGTATTTT; CDR3aa: CSVGRWEKDTQYF
abundance: many; d_gene: .; j_gene: TRBJ2-3; v_gene: TRBV24-1; CDR3nt: TGTGCCACCAGTGATCCCCGACAGGGCACAGATACGCAGTATTTT; CDR3aa: CATSDPRQGTDTQYF
abundance: many; d_gene: .; j_gene: TRBJ2-5; v_gene: TRBV2; CDR3nt: TGTGCCAGCCGGGGTATTGTAGATACCCAGTACTTC; CDR3aa: CASRGIVDTQYF
abundance: once; d_gene: .; j_gene: TRBJ1-4; v_gene: TRBV25-1; CDR3nt: TGTGCCAGCAGTGAGGCGGGGGATTGGGGTGAAAAACTGTTTTTT; CDR3aa: CASSEAGDWGEKLFF
abundance: few; d_gene: .; j_gene: TRBJ1-1; v_gene: TRBV20-1; CDR3nt: TGCAGTGCTAGAGATACGTTGAGGGGCACCGTAACTGAAGCTTTCTTT; CDR3aa: CSARDTLRGTVTEAFF
abundance: many; d_gene: .; j_gene: TRBJ2-6; v_gene: TRBV5-1; CDR3nt: TGCGCCAGCAGCTTGGCATGGTCTGGGGCCAACGTCCTGACTTTC; CDR3aa: CASSLAWSGANVLTF
abundance: few; d_gene: TRBD1; j_gene: TRBJ1-2; v_gene: TRBV5-6; CDR3nt: TGTGCCAGCAGCTTCGGACAGGGGGCAGGTGGCTACACCTTC; CDR3aa: CASSFGQGAGGYTF
abundance: many; d_gene: TRBD2; j_gene: TRBJ2-3; v_gene: TRBV6-4; CDR3nt: TGTGCCAGCAGCTTCCTAGCGGGGGGGCCAGCAGATACGCAGTATTTT; CDR3aa: CASSFLAGGPADTQYF
abundance: .; d_gene: TRBD1; j_gene: TRBJ1-4; v_gene: TRBV7-9; CDR3nt: TGTGCCAGCAGCCCGCGGACAGGGCTTACTAATGAAAAACTGTTTTTT; CDR3aa: CASSPRTGLTNEKLFF
abundance: few; d_gene: TRBD2; j_gene: TRBJ2-1; v_gene: TRBV9; CDR3nt: TGTGCCAGCAGCGGAATGGCAATAGCGGGGGGGCCCGGTGAGCAGTTCTTC; CDR3aa: CASSGMAIAGGPGEQFF
abundance: few; d_gene: .; j_gene: TRBJ1-2; v_gene: TRBV9; CDR3nt: TGTGCCAGCAGCGTATATGGGGGCTCCTATGGCTACACCTTC; CDR3aa: CASSVYGGSYGYTF
abundance: many; d_gene: .; j_gene: TRBJ2-5; v_gene: TRBV30; CDR3nt: TGTGCCTGGAGCCGGGGGTACCAAGAGACCCAGTACTTC; CDR3aa: CAWSRGYQETQYF
abundance: many; d_gene: .; j_gene: TRBJ2-7; v_gene: TRBV6-5; CDR3nt: TGTGCCAGCAGTTACTCGAATAGGGCCGACTACGAGCAGTACTTC; CDR3aa: CASSYSNRADYEQYF
abundance: .; d_gene: .; j_gene: TRBJ2-7; v_gene: TRBV19; CDR3nt: TGTGCCAGTAGTATAGATGAGGGGCGCTACGAGCAGTACTTC; CDR3aa: CASSIDEGRYEQYF
abundance: .; d_gene: .; j_gene: TRBJ1-1; v_gene: TRBV29-1; CDR3nt: TGCAGCGTTGAGGGGATGCGGGGCACCAACACTGAAGCTTTCTTT; CDR3aa: CSVEGMRGTNTEAFF
abundance: many; d_gene: TRBD2; j_gene: TRBJ2-5; v_gene: TRBV5-1; CDR3nt: TGCGCCAGCAGCTTGCAAAGCGGGGGGGCCCGAGAGACCCAGTACTTC; CDR3aa: CASSLQSGGARETQYF
abundance: few; d_gene: .; j_gene: TRBJ2-7; v_gene: TRBV3-1; CDR3nt: TGTGCCAGCAGCCAAGATTTGGGAGTCGAGCAGTACTTC; CDR3aa: CASSQDLGVEQYF
abundance: few; d_gene: TRBD1; j_gene: TRBJ2-2; v_gene: TRBV19; CDR3nt: TGTGCCACACTCACCCACCCACGGGACAGACCGAACACCGGGGAGCTGTTTTTT; CDR3aa: CATLTHPRDRPNTGELFF
abundance: many; d_gene: .; j_gene: TRBJ2-2; v_gene: TRBV12-3/TRBV12-4; CDR3nt: TGTGCCAGCAGTTTACCCACGCTATGGGACACCGGGGAGCTGTTTTTT; CDR3aa: CASSLPTLWDTGELFF
abundance: many; d_gene: .; j_gene: TRBJ1-4; v_gene: TRBV18; CDR3nt: TGTGCCAGCTCACCCCGACAGACAAATGAAAAACTGTTTTTT; CDR3aa: CASSPRQTNEKLFF
abundance: few; d_gene: .; j_gene: TRBJ2-1; v_gene: TRBV7-7; CDR3nt: TGTGCCAGCAGTCGAGACGCGAGCTCCTACAATGAGCAGTTCTTC; CDR3aa: CASSRDASSYNEQFF
abundance: many; d_gene: TRBD1; j_gene: TRBJ2-6; v_gene: TRBV5-6; CDR3nt: TGTGCCAGCAGCTTGTTCCGGGACAGGGGACCTGGGGCCAACGTCCTGACTTTC; CDR3aa: CASSLFRDRGPGANVLTF
abundance: few; d_gene: .; j_gene: TRBJ1-3; v_gene: TRBV20-1; CDR3nt: TGCAGTGCTAGAGATGGGACCACGTTTGGTTTTGGAAACACCATATATTTT; CDR3aa: CSARDGTTFGFGNTIYF
abundance: few; d_gene: .; j_gene: TRBJ1-4; v_gene: TRBV2; CDR3nt: TGTGCCAGCAGTCAAGAAAGGCAGGGGAATGAAAAACTGTTTTTT; CDR3aa: CASSQERQGNEKLFF
abundance: .; d_gene: TRBD2; j_gene: TRBJ2-5; v_gene: TRBV3-1; CDR3nt: TGTGCCAGCAGCCAAGGAGTGGGACTAGCGGGGGGGCAAGAGACCCAGTACTTC; CDR3aa: CASSQGVGLAGGQETQYF
abundance: many; d_gene: TRBD1; j_gene: TRBJ1-2; v_gene: TRBV6-1; CDR3nt: TGTGCCAGCAGTGAATTTGGGACAGGCCATGGCTACACCTTC; CDR3aa: CASSEFGTGHGYTF
abundance: many; d_gene: .; j_gene: TRBJ1-1; v_gene: TRBV2; CDR3nt: TGTGCCAGCATCGCGGCTCCAGGGGTTGACACTGAAGCTTTCTTT; CDR3aa: CASIAAPGVDTEAFF
abundance: many; d_gene: .; j_gene: TRBJ2-3; v_gene: TRBV18; CDR3nt: TGTGCCAGCTCACCGGGGGACTGGGTAGCGGATACGCAGTATTTT; CDR3aa: CASSPGDWVADTQYF
abundance: many; d_gene: TRBD1; j_gene: TRBJ1-2; v_gene: TRBV20-1; CDR3nt: TGCAGTGCTAGTCTGGGGCAGGGGGCGAGCTATGGCTACACCTTC; CDR3aa: CSASLGQGASYGYTF
abundance: many; d_gene: .; j_gene: TRBJ2-3; v_gene: TRBV20-1; CDR3nt: TGCAGTGCTAGGTGGTCCGGGGGCAGCACAGATACGCAGTATTTT; CDR3aa: CSARWSGGSTDTQYF
abundance: many; d_gene: TRBD1; j_gene: TRBJ1-1; v_gene: TRBV12-3/TRBV12-4; CDR3nt: TGTGCCAGCAGTTCGGGACAGGGGGAATCCGCTGAAGCTTTCTTT; CDR3aa: CASSSGQGESAEAFF
abundance: few; d_gene: .; j_gene: TRBJ1-3; v_gene: TRBV7-9; CDR3nt: TGTGCCAGCAGCGGCCGCAGGGAGAGCTCTGGAAACACCATATATTTT; CDR3aa: CASSGRRESSGNTIYF
abundance: .; d_gene: TRBD1; j_gene: TRBJ1-5; v_gene: TRBV18; CDR3nt: TGTGCCAGCTCACCAGTTCAGGGGGCGGTGAGCAATCAGCCCCAGCATTTT; CDR3aa: CASSPVQGAVSNQPQHF
abundance: many; d_gene: .; j_gene: TRBJ1-1; v_gene: TRBV6-6; CDR3nt: TGTGCCAGCAGTTGGACCCGGGACTCTCTAGGGAACACTGAAGCTTTCTTT; CDR3aa: CASSWTRDSLGNTEAFF
abundance: many; d_gene: .; j_gene: TRBJ1-1; v_gene: TRBV12-3/TRBV12-4; CDR3nt: TGTGCCAGCAACCCGACGACGGGGAGCACTGAAGCTTTCTTT; CDR3aa: CASNPTTGSTEAFF
abundance: many; d_gene: TRBD1; j_gene: TRBJ2-7; v_gene: TRBV6-5; CDR3nt: TGTGCCAGCAGAGAGACAGGGAGAGACGAGCAGTACTTC; CDR3aa: CASRETGRDEQYF